The subject of this entry is one T cell receptor (beta chain). TCRdb's copy holds only in-frame clones and misses some; the assay was immunoSEQ multiplex PCR. This sample has 77,000 or so clones; about 93% occur once, and the top ten carry around 0.3%. The length of the CDR3 is 16 residues. V shed 2 bases and J 6 bases; nucleotides not matched to a gene: 8. Germline V gene data show CDR1 as SGHVS and CDR2 as FNYEAQ. The data derive from a study of OX40 agonist ivuxolimab in advanced cancers. The V call is TRBV7-6, the J call TRBJ2-1; the match to TRBD2 covers 9 bases. This TCR was sampled from an adult with an advanced solid tumor such as melanoma, head and neck, liver or kidney cancer. The material sequenced was CD4+ or CD8+ T cells sorted from blood, taken in a trial of the OX40 agonist ivuxolimab. The CDR3 sequence: CASSLQAGGPPNEQFF. CDR3 in DNA: TGTGCCAGCAGCTTACAGGCGGGAGGGCCGCCCAATGAGCAGTTCTTC.